These T cell receptor beta chains were read from a single sample in a study of cytomegalovirus exposure and HLA in healthy donors. The data were produced by immunoSEQ multiplex PCR, yet TCRdb's version contains in-frame clones alone and is incomplete. This table has around 140,000 clones, approximately 86% appearing once. Sequencing input: PBMCs. The source is a man younger than 30 in good health and CMV-seropositive. CDR3s include the opening cysteine and the closing phenylalanine or tryptophan. The order of the fields is clone size, J gene, V gene, D gene, CDR3 protein, CDR3 DNA. A D gene is named only where the DNA matches it firmly. A row's size may be missing; if present it is once, few, many or a size class.

size: once
J: TRBJ2-7
V: TRBV6-6
D: TRBD1
CDR3: CATSTTGGAYEQYF
DNA: TGTGCCACGAGCACGACAGGGGGCGCCTACGAGCAGTACTTC

size: -
J: TRBJ1-2
V: TRBV10-3
D: TRBD1
CDR3: CAISGVSGTGDAGYTF
DNA: TGTGCCATCAGTGGGGTTTCCGGGACAGGGGATGCTGGCTACACCTTC

size: -
J: TRBJ1-1
V: TRBV11-2
D: -
CDR3: CASSSPAAKVRSLEAFF
DNA: TGTGCCAGCAGCTCCCCGGCGGCGAAGGTTCGGTCGCTTGAAGCTTTCTTT

size: -
J: TRBJ1-3
V: TRBV5-6
D: -
CDR3: CASSLLGGLHPGNTIYF
DNA: TGTGCCAGCAGCTTGTTAGGCGGACTACATCCTGGAAACACCATATATTTT

size: -
J: TRBJ1-1
V: TRBV30
D: -
CDR3: CAWSVAGGATEAFF
DNA: TGTGCCTGGAGTGTGGCCGGTGGGGCCACTGAAGCTTTCTTT

size: many
J: TRBJ2-5
V: TRBV13
D: -
CDR3: CASSQNGPGQETQYF
DNA: TGTGCCAGCAGCCAAAATGGTCCAGGCCAAGAGACCCAGTACTTC

size: -
J: TRBJ2-7
V: TRBV29-1
D: TRBD2
CDR3: CSVVTSGSGFGKQYF
DNA: TGCAGCGTTGTCACTAGCGGGAGTGGGTTTGGTAAGCAGTACTTC

size: -
J: TRBJ1-1
V: TRBV7-8
D: -
CDR3: CASSLGARTEAFF
DNA: TGTGCCAGCAGCTTAGGGGCGCGCACTGAAGCTTTCTTT

size: -
J: TRBJ2-3
V: TRBV7-3
D: -
CDR3: CASSFGGGTDTQYF
DNA: TGTGCCAGCAGCTTTGGCGGGGGCACAGATACGCAGTATTTT

size: -
J: TRBJ1-2
V: TRBV28
D: -
CDR3: CASSSGGRYGYTF
DNA: TGTGCCAGCAGCTCGGGAGGGAGGTATGGCTACACCTTC

size: few
J: TRBJ2-7
V: TRBV2
D: -
CDR3: CASAVAYEQYF
DNA: TGTGCCAGCGCCGTAGCCTACGAGCAGTACTTC

size: -
J: TRBJ1-5
V: TRBV30
D: -
CDR3: CAFDSGGNQPQHF
DNA: TGTGCCTTTGATAGTGGTGGCAATCAGCCCCAGCATTTT

size: -
J: TRBJ2-5
V: TRBV7-9
D: TRBD2
CDR3: CASSLDWTSGSPYQETQYF
DNA: TGTGCCAGCAGCTTAGACTGGACTAGCGGGAGCCCGTACCAAGAGACCCAGTACTTC

size: few
J: TRBJ2-4
V: TRBV4-2
D: TRBD2
CDR3: CASSQGLADIQYF
DNA: TGTGCCAGCAGCCAAGGACTAGCAGACATTCAGTACTTC

size: once
J: TRBJ2-7
V: TRBV5-4
D: TRBD1
CDR3: CASSLKTGFAEQYF
DNA: TGTGCCAGCAGCTTGAAGACAGGGTTCGCCGAGCAGTACTTC

size: once
J: TRBJ2-1
V: TRBV5-1
D: TRBD2
CDR3: CASSLGLAGGLYNEQFF
DNA: TGCGCCAGCAGCTTGGGACTAGCGGGGGGTCTCTACAATGAGCAGTTCTTC

size: -
J: TRBJ2-3
V: TRBV27
D: -
CDR3: CASSFSLSSTDTQYF
DNA: TGTGCCAGCAGTTTTTCGTTGTCTAGCACAGATACGCAGTATTTT

size: once
J: TRBJ1-2
V: TRBV7-8
D: -
CDR3: CASSLGANGYTF
DNA: TGTGCCAGCAGCTTAGGAGCGAATGGCTACACCTTC

size: -
J: TRBJ1-5
V: TRBV19
D: -
CDR3: CASSRQSHQPQHF
DNA: TGTGCCAGTAGTAGACAGTCCCATCAGCCCCAGCATTTT

size: -
J: TRBJ2-1
V: TRBV11-3
D: TRBD2
CDR3: CASSFVAGGAGNEQFF
DNA: TGTGCCAGCAGCTTCGTGGCGGGGGGGGCCGGGAATGAGCAGTTCTTC

size: -
J: TRBJ1-2
V: TRBV16
D: TRBD1
CDR3: CASSQNPGQGPDGYTF
DNA: TGTGCCAGCAGCCAGAATCCGGGACAGGGCCCAGATGGCTACACCTTC

size: -
J: TRBJ1-6
V: TRBV6-1
D: -
CDR3: CASTQWRVVVF
DNA: TGTGCCAGCACTCAATGGAGGGTCGTAGTCTTT

size: -
J: TRBJ1-4
V: TRBV19
D: -
CDR3: CASSIVRNEKLFF
DNA: TGTGCCAGTAGTATAGTCAGAAATGAAAAACTGTTTTTT

size: -
J: TRBJ1-6
V: TRBV12-2
D: -
CDR3: CASRPPTGNNNSPLHF
DNA: TGTGCAAGTCGCCCCCCCACAGGCAATAATAATTCACCCCTCCACTTT

size: -
J: TRBJ2-7
V: TRBV5-5
D: TRBD1
CDR3: CASSLKDRGNEQYF
DNA: TGTGCCAGCAGCTTGAAAGACAGGGGGAACGAGCAGTACTTC

size: few
J: TRBJ2-7
V: TRBV14
D: TRBD1
CDR3: CASSPLGQGVAYEQYF
DNA: TGTGCCAGCAGCCCCCTCGGACAGGGTGTAGCCTACGAGCAGTACTTC

size: -
J: TRBJ2-1
V: TRBV30
D: -
CDR3: CAWDVGEGEQFF
DNA: TGTGCCTGGGACGTGGGAGAGGGTGAGCAGTTCTTC

size: -
J: TRBJ2-7
V: TRBV5-1
D: TRBD2
CDR3: CASSLLPGGPYEQYF
DNA: TGCGCCAGCAGCTTGTTGCCGGGAGGACCCTACGAGCAGTACTTC

size: once
J: TRBJ1-2
V: TRBV27
D: -
CDR3: CASREGLQGGYTF
DNA: TGTGCCAGCAGGGAGGGACTGCAGGGAGGCTACACCTTC

size: once
J: TRBJ2-1
V: TRBV5-1
D: TRBD1
CDR3: CASSLAGQGANFYNEQFF
DNA: TGCGCCAGCAGCTTGGCCGGACAGGGGGCGAATTTTTACAATGAGCAGTTCTTC

size: many
J: TRBJ1-1
V: TRBV19
D: TRBD1
CDR3: CASSLRQGGNTEAFF
DNA: TGTGCCAGTAGTCTCCGACAGGGCGGAAACACTGAAGCTTTCTTT

size: -
J: TRBJ1-5
V: TRBV6-1
D: TRBD1
CDR3: CASSAGTATPRQPQHF
DNA: TGTGCCAGCAGTGCCGGGACAGCCACACCCCGTCAGCCCCAGCATTTT

size: -
J: TRBJ2-7
V: TRBV30
D: TRBD2
CDR3: CAWSTSGSYEQYF
DNA: TGTGCCTGGAGTACTAGCGGCTCCTACGAGCAGTACTTC

size: -
J: TRBJ1-2
V: TRBV21-1
D: -
CDR3: CASNGGSNF
DNA: TGTGCCAGCAATGGGGGCAGTAACTTC

size: few
J: TRBJ2-1
V: TRBV19
D: TRBD1
CDR3: CASSIGGTVQGEQFF
DNA: TGTGCCAGTAGTATAGGTGGGACAGTGCAAGGAGAGCAGTTCTTC

size: -
J: TRBJ2-1
V: TRBV5-4
D: -
CDR3: CASSFGGYNEQFF
DNA: TGTGCCAGCAGCTTTGGAGGGTACAATGAGCAGTTCTTC

size: -
J: TRBJ2-7
V: TRBV27
D: -
CDR3: CASSPDRGSYEQYF
DNA: TGTGCCAGCAGTCCGGACAGAGGTTCCTACGAGCAGTACTTC

size: once
J: TRBJ1-1
V: TRBV2
D: TRBD1
CDR3: CASKDRRDTEAFF
DNA: TGTGCCAGCAAGGACAGGAGAGACACTGAAGCTTTCTTT

size: -
J: TRBJ1-3
V: TRBV5-1
D: TRBD1
CDR3: CASSSTGGGNTIYF
DNA: TGCGCCAGCAGCTCGACAGGGGGTGGAAACACCATATATTTT

size: -
J: TRBJ1-1
V: TRBV19
D: -
CDR3: CASQKQGNTEAFF
DNA: TGTGCCAGTCAAAAACAGGGGAACACTGAAGCTTTCTTT

size: -
J: TRBJ1-1
V: TRBV30
D: -
CDR3: CAWSRAENTEAFF
DNA: TGTGCCTGGAGCCGAGCTGAGAACACTGAAGCTTTCTTT

size: -
J: TRBJ1-2
V: TRBV27
D: TRBD1
CDR3: CASSLITGDLTF
DNA: TGTGCCAGCAGTTTAATTACAGGGGATCTCACCTTC

size: -
J: TRBJ2-1
V: TRBV5-6
D: TRBD2
CDR3: CASSPAGGSDNEQFF
DNA: TGTGCCAGCAGTCCTGCGGGGGGGTCAGACAATGAGCAGTTCTTC

size: -
J: TRBJ2-1
V: TRBV9
D: -
CDR3: CASSEGVAAYNEQFF
DNA: TGTGCCAGCAGCGAGGGAGTAGCGGCCTACAATGAGCAGTTCTTC

size: -
J: TRBJ2-5
V: TRBV27
D: TRBD2
CDR3: CASSRLAGVKQETQYF
DNA: TGTGCCAGCAGCAGACTAGCGGGAGTCAAGCAAGAGACCCAGTACTTC

size: -
J: TRBJ1-5
V: TRBV6-5
D: -
CDR3: CASSRPGGAQHF
DNA: TGTGCCAGCAGTCGCCCGGGGGGGGCCCAGCATTTT

size: once
J: TRBJ1-2
V: TRBV9
D: -
CDR3: CASSPGGGRNYGYTF
DNA: TGTGCCAGCAGCCCTGGGGGGGGCAGAAACTATGGCTACACCTTC

size: once
J: TRBJ2-5
V: TRBV5-5
D: TRBD2
CDR3: CASSLDPSGGGQETQYF
DNA: TGTGCCAGCAGCCTAGACCCTAGCGGGGGGGGCCAAGAGACCCAGTACTTC

size: -
J: TRBJ2-7
V: TRBV28
D: TRBD2
CDR3: CASSSLLEAGAPTEQYF
DNA: TGTGCCAGCAGTTCCCTATTGGAAGCGGGGGCCCCAACCGAGCAGTACTTC

size: -
J: TRBJ1-2
V: TRBV10-3
D: TRBD1
CDR3: CAIKAGGASNLGYTF
DNA: TGTGCCATCAAGGCAGGGGGCGCGTCTAATCTTGGCTACACCTTC

size: -
J: TRBJ2-7
V: TRBV4-1
D: -
CDR3: CASSQDIGGATITDYEQYF
DNA: TGCGCCAGCAGCCAAGATATTGGGGGGGCTACGATAACCGACTACGAGCAGTACTTC

size: -
J: TRBJ2-5
V: TRBV5-6
D: TRBD2
CDR3: CASLDSSGIQETQYF
DNA: TGTGCCAGCCTTGACTCTAGCGGGATCCAAGAGACCCAGTACTTC